One and the same sample provided the 25 T cell receptor beta chains below, sequenced in a study of vaccination effects on CD4 cells after COVID-19. Data came from immunoSEQ multiplex PCR; TCRdb stores just in-frame clones and leaves some out. The sample carries approximately 83,000 clones, roughly 80% recorded once. These receptors have no known antigen. Sequencing in the ViraFEST assay came after antigen-specific CD4+ T cells had been expanded with viral peptide pools, which were used to stimulate PBMC. With 9 to 11 days of culture completed, CD4+ T cells were isolated. Either the BNT162b2 or mRNA-1273 vaccine was given to participants in two doses. Here the sequenced sample was CD4+ T cells from PBMCs cultured with HCoV-OC43 spike peptides, taken after COVID-19 vaccination. Subset indicated: HCoV-OC43 spike overlapping peptide pool stimulation. These receptors originate from a human donor who received a COVID-19 vaccine.

The V gene is TRBV5-1, the J gene TRBJ1-4; D gene unclear. Per germline, CDR1 SGHRS and CDR2 YFSETQ. V shed 2 bases and J shed 5 bases, with 7 bases lying between them. CDR3 length: 13 residues. CDR3 region: CASSLFGNEKLFF. In DNA, the CDR3 is TGCGCCAGCAGCTTATTCGGAAATGAAAAACTGTTTTTT.

The chain employs TRBV28 and TRBJ1-4, with D unclear. The CDR3 has 15 amino acids. V lost 6 bases and J 6 bases, leaving 17 bases between the germline ends. Per the germline V gene, CDR1 is MDHEN and CDR2 is SYDVKM. CDR3 amino acids: CASRSRGQQHEKLFF. The CDR3 DNA sequence: TGTGCCAGCAGGAGTCGAGGCCAGCAACATGAAAAACTGTTTTTT.

The rearrangement joins TRBV6-5 to TRBJ2-2; D is unclear. V lost 1 base to trimming and J lost 8 bases, with 11 bases between them. Germline CDR1 is MNHEY and CDR2 is SVGAGI. The CDR3 runs to 14 residues. Here the CDR3 reads CASSYWPLGGELFF. CDR3 nucleotides: TGTGCCAGCAGTTACTGGCCCTTGGGGGGGGAGCTGTTTTTT.

The chain carries TRBV11-1 and TRBJ2-7; D unclear. The CDR3 runs to 14 residues. The germline V and J ends were trimmed by 3 bases and 0 bases, with 9 bases remaining between them. Germline V gives CDR1 SGHAT, CDR2 FQDESV (reference sequence). Here the CDR3 reads CASSFALNSYEQYV. Written as DNA, the CDR3 is TGTGCCAGCAGCTTTGCTCTCAACTCCTACGAGCAGTACGTC.

V gene TRBV6-6 combines with J gene TRBJ1-2; 7 bases map to TRBD1. The CDR3 covers 14 residues. J was trimmed by 8 bases and V by 5 bases; bases with no gene match: 11. Germline V gene data show CDR1 as MNHNY and CDR2 as SVGAGI (reference sequence). For the CDR3, the DNA is TGTGCCAGCAGTGAGTCTGACAGGGTGGCCGGCTACACCTTC. This sequence encodes CASSESDRVAGYTF.

This clone turned up a few times. V is TRBV7-2 and J is TRBJ2-6, with TRBD1 as a possible D gene (5 bases). Trimming pared 6 bases from V and 4 bases from J, leaving 10 bases between. This CDR3 comprises 14 residues. CDR1 and CDR2 from the germline V gene are SGHTA and FQGNSA. The CDR3 sequence is CASSQSGGANVLTF. CDR3 nucleotide sequence: TGTGCCAGCAGTCAATCAGGGGGGGCCAACGTCCTGACTTTC.

The chain combines TRBV24-1 with TRBJ1-2, with TRBD1 matching over 8 bases. The CDR3 consists of 15 residues. Germline V lookup: CDR1 KGHDR, CDR2 SFDVKD. V dropped 4 bases and J dropped 2; count of bases not matched to a gene: 5. The DNA of the CDR3 is TGTGCCACCAGTGACTCCGGACAGGGCAACTATGGCTACACCTTC. Its protein is CATSDSGQGNYGYTF.

The CDR3 nucleotides are TGTGCCAGCAGCAGCGGGACTAGCGGGGCGAAGACCCAGTACTTC. It encodes CASSSGTSGAKTQYF. The rearrangement joins TRBV7-2 to TRBJ2-5; 13 bases fit TRBD2. The CDR3 contains 15 residues. V shed 5 bases, J shed 6 bases, and the junction held 6 bases outside the gene matches. Germline CDR1 and CDR2: SGHTA and FQGNSA.

This chain joins TRBV5-6 and TRBJ1-3, with TRBD1 matching over 7 bases. CDR3 size: 17 residues. Germline assignment: CDR1 SGHDT and CDR2 YYEEEE. With V trimmed by 1 base and J by 3 bases, 10 bases remained unmatched. Here the CDR3 DNA reads TGTGCCAGCAGCTTGCAAGGGTATAACAGGGGTGGAAACACCATATATTTT. Translation: CASSLQGYNRGGNTIYF.

This clone occurred once. The same CDR3 arises from other DNA sequences in this sample as well. The V and J genes are TRBV5-4 and TRBJ2-7; the D gene is possibly TRBD1 (5 bases). The germline gives CDR1 SGHNT, CDR2 YYREEE (reference sequence). Trimming removed 4 bases from V and 5 bases from J, with 13 bases in between. This CDR3 comprises 13 residues. The CDR3 sequence is CASSTPQGNEQYV. DNA of the CDR3: TGTGCCAGCAGCACCCCGCAGGGCAACGAGCAGTACGTC.

This rearrangement joins TRBV7-9 to TRBJ2-5; 7 bases match TRBD1. Trimming took 6 bases from V and 4 from J; bases not matched to a gene: 5. The V gene's germline CDR1 is SEHNR and CDR2 FQNEAQ (reference sequence). There are 13 residues in the CDR3. The chain's CDR3 is CASSQGTVETQYF. The CDR3 DNA reads as TGTGCCAGCAGTCAAGGGACAGTAGAGACCCAGTACTTC. Drawing the rest from reference TRBV7-9 and TRBJ2-5, the complete variable domain is DTGVSQNPRHKITKRGQNVTFRCDPISEHNRLYWYRQTLGQGPEFLTYFQNEAQLEKSRLLSDRFSAERPKGSFSTLEIQRTEQGDSAMYLCASSQGTVETQYFGPGTRLLVL.

This sequence joins TRBV18 and TRBJ1-1; a weak D match, TRBD1 (6 bases). V lost 3 bases to trimming and J lost 3 bases, with 20 bases between them. Germline values: CDR1 KGHSH, CDR2 LQKENI. The CDR3 has 17 residues. The CDR3 loop is CASSPDRGRSRHTEAFF. The CDR3 DNA is TGTGCCAGCTCACCGGATAGGGGGAGGTCTCGGCACACTGAAGCTTTCTTT. Filled out from reference TRBV18 and TRBJ1-1, the complete variable domain reads NAGVMQNPRHLVRRRGQEARLRCSPMKGHSHVYWYRQLPEEGLKFMVYLQKENIIDESGMPKERFSAEFPKEGPSILRIQQVVRGDSAAYFCASSPDRGRSRHTEAFFGQGTRLTVV.

This chain connects TRBV5-1 to TRBJ2-7, with TRBD1 as a possible D gene (5 bases). Germline V gene data show CDR1 as SGHRS and CDR2 as YFSETQ. The CDR3 length is 14 residues. V dropped 0 bases and J dropped 2 bases, with 9 bases sitting between them. The CDR3 nucleotides are TGCGCCAGCAGCTTGGCCTACAGGCCCTACGAGCAGTACGTC. It encodes CASSLAYRPYEQYV.

The V and J genes are TRBV14 and TRBJ1-2; the D is unclear. Germline-derived CDR1 and CDR2 are SGHDN and FVKESK. The CDR3 loop spans 14 amino acids. V was trimmed by 0 bases and J by 3 bases, leaving 8 bases between them. CDR3 nucleotides: TGTGCCAGCAGCCAAGAGGGCAGTTACTATGGCTACACCTTC. It specifies CASSQEGSYYGYTF.

Remarks on this clone: At one of its ends the junction is not consistent with the germline gene, which may arise from a read error. This chain uses TRBV12-5 with TRBJ2-2; no clear D. The CDR3 is 13 amino acids. Germline V gives CDR1 LGHNT, CDR2 FRNRAP. CDR3 amino acids: CVSALGHTGELFF. CDR3 DNA sequence: TGTGTTAGTGCCCTCGGTCACACCGGGGAGCTGTTTTTT.

The rearrangement joins TRBV6-1 to TRBJ1-1; D uncertain. Germline loops: CDR1 MNHNS, CDR2 SASEGT. CDR3 size: 14 residues. Trimming removed 1 base from V and 1 base from J, with 7 bases in between. CDR3 sequence reads: CASSEEWKNTEAFF. The CDR3 nucleotides are TGTGCCAGCAGTGAAGAATGGAAGAACACTGAAGCTTTCTTT.

This clone was recorded once. The gene calls are TRBV5-1 and TRBJ2-3; 12 bases agree with TRBD1. This CDR3 has 18 amino acids. Germline V gene lookup returns CDR1 SGHRS and CDR2 YFSETQ. Trimming took 0 bases from V and 1 from J; bases not matched to a gene: 6. This CDR3 is CASSLVGTGGGGTDTQYF. The CDR3, as DNA: TGCGCCAGCAGCTTGGTCGGGACAGGGGGCGGGGGCACAGATACGCAGTATTTT.

The rearrangement links TRBV5-1 to TRBJ1-6, with 8 positions matching TRBD1. The germline gives CDR1 SGHRS, CDR2 YFSETQ. Germline trimming cut 3 bases from V and 7 bases from J; bases unmatched to any gene: 3. This CDR3 has 14 amino acids. CDR3 nucleotides: TGCGCCAGCAGCTCAGGACAGGGAAATTCACCCCTCCACTTT. It specifies CASSSGQGNSPLHF. The variable domain in full, with the rest retrieved from reference TRBV5-1 and TRBJ1-6, is KAGVTQTPRYLIKTRGQQVTLSCSPISGHRSVSWYQQTPGQGLQFLFEYFSETQRNKGNFPGRFSGRQFSNSRSEMNVSTLELGDSALYLCASSSGQGNSPLHFGNGTRLTVT.

The chain links TRBV5-5 to TRBJ1-1; D is undetermined. Germline assignment: CDR1 SGHKS and CDR2 YYEKEE (reference sequence). This CDR3 is built from 14 residues. Trimming pared 0 bases from V and 2 bases from J, leaving 8 bases between. The CDR3 region is CASSLVSTNTEAFF. The CDR3, as DNA: TGTGCCAGCAGCTTGGTCTCGACCAACACTGAAGCTTTCTTT.

The rearrangement joins TRBV7-2 to TRBJ1-2, with no clear D. The CDR3 consists of 15 residues. Germline CDR1 SGHTA, CDR2 FQGNSA. Trimming removed 4 bases at V and 1 base at J, with 13 bases between. CDR3: CASSYKSTDNYGYTF. The CDR3 nucleotides read TGTGCCAGCAGCTATAAGTCTACGGATAACTATGGCTACACCTTC.

V usage is TRBV28 and J usage is TRBJ1-4; perhaps TRBD1 as D (6 bases). This CDR3 is built from 17 residues. The V end was cut by 3 bases, the J end by 5 bases, with 19 bases between. Germline values: CDR1 MDHEN, CDR2 SYDVKM. The CDR3 protein is CASSFRGRGPENEKLFF. CDR3 nucleotide sequence: TGTGCCAGCAGTTTCCGTGGCCGGGGGCCAGAAAATGAAAAACTGTTTTTT.

CDR3 sequence (DNA): TGTGCCAGCAGCTTAGCGTCAGTTAACTATGGCTACACCTTC. This encodes CASSLASVNYGYTF. The V call is TRBV7-9, the J call TRBJ1-2; D is unclear. This CDR3 is built from 14 residues. V dropped 0 bases and J dropped 1 base, with 6 bases sitting between them. Germline V gene lookup returns CDR1 SEHNR and CDR2 FQNEAQ (reference sequence).

There are a few counts of this clone. DNA for the CDR3: TGCGCCAGCAGCCAAGTTTTCGGACAGGGCGGCTATGGCTACACCTTC. Translation gives CASSQVFGQGGYGYTF. This chain connects TRBV4-1 to TRBJ1-2; 8 bases are shared with TRBD1. The V and J ends lost 1 base and 4 bases, in that order; junction bases with no gene match: 8. This CDR3 spans 16 amino acids. Germline-derived CDR1 and CDR2 are MGHRA and YSYEKL.

This clone was observed once. The chain recombines TRBV6-5 with TRBJ1-5; no clear D. The germline gives CDR1 MNHEY, CDR2 SVGAGI. V lost 4 bases to trimming and J lost 0 bases, with 10 bases between them. The CDR3 length is 15 residues. The CDR3 bases are TGTGCCAGCAGTTCACAAGACATTAGCAATCAGCCCCAGCATTTT. Translating gives CASSSQDISNQPQHF.

This chain uses TRBV11-1 with TRBJ2-1; no firm D call. Trimming took 1 base from V and 8 from J, leaving 9 bases between them. Germline V lookup: CDR1 SGHAT, CDR2 FQDESV (reference sequence). The CDR3 contains 13 residues. CDR3 in amino acids: CASSLGARDEQFF. The DNA for the CDR3 is TGTGCCAGCAGCTTAGGGGCTAGGGATGAGCAGTTCTTC.